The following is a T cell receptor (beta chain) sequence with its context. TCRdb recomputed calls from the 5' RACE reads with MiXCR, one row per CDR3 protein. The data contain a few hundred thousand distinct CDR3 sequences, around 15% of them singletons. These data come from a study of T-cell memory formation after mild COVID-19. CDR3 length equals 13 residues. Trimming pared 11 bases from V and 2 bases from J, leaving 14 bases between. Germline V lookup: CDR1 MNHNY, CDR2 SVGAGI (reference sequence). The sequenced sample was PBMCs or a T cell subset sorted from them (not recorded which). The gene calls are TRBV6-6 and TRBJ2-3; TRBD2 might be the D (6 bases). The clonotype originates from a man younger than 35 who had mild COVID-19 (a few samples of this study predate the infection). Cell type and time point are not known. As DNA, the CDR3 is TGTGCCGTAACTAGCCCTTTCACAGATACGCAGTATTTT. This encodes CAVTSPFTDTQYF.